Listed below are T cell receptor beta chains from one sample, sequenced in a study of T-cell memory formation after mild COVID-19. TCRdb redid the calling of the 5' RACE reads with MiXCR, one entry per CDR3 protein. Of around 100,000 distinct CDR3 sequences listed, about 24% are singletons. The sequencing input was PBMCs or a T cell subset sorted from them (not recorded which). These receptors were obtained from a young man who had mild COVID-19 (a few samples of this study predate the infection). Cell type and time point are not known. The CDR3 runs from the conserved cysteine through the conserved F or W. The D gene is left open where the match is weak.

v_call: TRBV9; d_call: -; cdr3_aa: CASSPRLDSPSGANVLTF
v_call: TRBV27; d_call: TRBD2; cdr3_aa: CASSLTSGGLYNEQFF
v_call: TRBV9; d_call: -; cdr3_aa: CASSVEGESSGANVLTF
v_call: TRBV7-9; d_call: -; cdr3_aa: CASSLAGQGPDYGYTF
v_call: TRBV4-3; d_call: -; cdr3_aa: CASSQAGIRGLGAETQYF
v_call: TRBV5-1; d_call: TRBD2; cdr3_aa: CASPLAGHEQYF
v_call: TRBV7-6; d_call: -; cdr3_aa: CASSLEGGDDQPQHF
v_call: TRBV4-3; d_call: -; cdr3_aa: CASSQDGTYNEQFF
v_call: TRBV6-2/TRBV6-3; d_call: -; cdr3_aa: CASSYLDRAGAQYF
v_call: TRBV7-9; d_call: TRBD1; cdr3_aa: CASSSEAGQWLYGYTF
v_call: TRBV7-3; d_call: TRBD1; cdr3_aa: CASSATGGNSPLHF
v_call: TRBV27; d_call: -; cdr3_aa: CASSPGQTYGYTF
v_call: TRBV11-2; d_call: TRBD2; cdr3_aa: CASSSRTSGGVNEQFF
v_call: TRBV7-8; d_call: -; cdr3_aa: CASSLAVVPISGNTIYF
v_call: TRBV6-2/TRBV6-3; d_call: -; cdr3_aa: CASSSDIDRNYGYTF
v_call: TRBV6-2/TRBV6-3; d_call: -; cdr3_aa: CASSYSEGTGRFSNQPQHF
v_call: TRBV9; d_call: TRBD1; cdr3_aa: CASSVRDRGSDTQYF
v_call: TRBV18; d_call: -; cdr3_aa: CASSHSGTYEQYF
v_call: TRBV20-1; d_call: TRBD1; cdr3_aa: CSARAPDRGPYEQYF
v_call: TRBV4-1; d_call: -; cdr3_aa: CASSQAVGDNEQFF
v_call: TRBV9; d_call: TRBD2; cdr3_aa: CASSVIAGGNNEQFF
v_call: TRBV20-1; d_call: -; cdr3_aa: CSARGPTTNEKLFF
v_call: TRBV28; d_call: -; cdr3_aa: CASRHTVSYEQYF
v_call: TRBV7-6; d_call: TRBD1; cdr3_aa: CASSLGPGTGIGEAFF
v_call: TRBV12-3/TRBV12-4; d_call: -; cdr3_aa: CASSLRPEFNEQFF
v_call: TRBV7-2; d_call: TRBD1; cdr3_aa: CASNPQGGYGYTF
v_call: TRBV7-8; d_call: TRBD1; cdr3_aa: CASSLVRDRGREDTQYF
v_call: TRBV6-6; d_call: -; cdr3_aa: CASSGAAAETQYF
v_call: TRBV10-3; d_call: -; cdr3_aa: CAISEGSFYEQYF
v_call: TRBV5-1; d_call: TRBD2; cdr3_aa: CASSEGWPSGDYEQYF
v_call: TRBV10-3; d_call: -; cdr3_aa: CAISEGGDTQYF
v_call: TRBV19; d_call: -; cdr3_aa: CASSNGRLGHPSETQYF
v_call: TRBV10-3; d_call: TRBD1; cdr3_aa: CAITYRDRVQETQYF
v_call: TRBV3-1; d_call: -; cdr3_aa: CASSLGRDQEQYF
v_call: TRBV9; d_call: -; cdr3_aa: CASTSGVARQETQYF
v_call: TRBV25-1; d_call: TRBD2; cdr3_aa: CASSEAGEAGELFF
v_call: TRBV6-5; d_call: TRBD2; cdr3_aa: CASSGTRPSTDTQYF
v_call: TRBV28; d_call: -; cdr3_aa: CASSFASRGVTGELFF
v_call: TRBV5-1; d_call: TRBD2; cdr3_aa: CASSPELAGIETQYF
v_call: TRBV7-2; d_call: -; cdr3_aa: CASSLTSNYGYTF
v_call: TRBV29-1; d_call: -; cdr3_aa: CSAGGETQYF
v_call: TRBV6-2/TRBV6-3; d_call: -; cdr3_aa: CASSYSGSYEQYF
v_call: TRBV28; d_call: -; cdr3_aa: CASSSENTGELFF
v_call: TRBV4-3; d_call: -; cdr3_aa: CASSQREGAGETQYF
v_call: TRBV30; d_call: -; cdr3_aa: CAWARGQLPNQPQHF